A single sample gave rise to the 30 T cell receptor beta chains below, sequenced in a study of blood T cells in healthy people across ages. The second PCR ran 7 to 11 cycles with a sample-barcoded 5' primer and J-beta primers. TCRdb reprocessed the 5' RACE reads via MiXCR and lists one record per CDR3 protein. The sample holds roughly 700,000 distinct CDR3 sequences, about 34% seen once. The specimen sequenced was blood. The source is a woman older than 75 in good health.

The chain uses TRBV2 and TRBJ1-5; maybe TRBD1 (6 bases). This CDR3 region has 15 residues. Germline CDR1 and CDR2: SNHLY and FYNNEI. Trimming took off 3 bases at V and 5 bases at J, with 14 bases between the two ends. CDR3 residues: CASSEDSAVDQPQHF. The CDR3 bases are TGTGCCAGCAGTGAGGACAGTGCGGTGGATCAGCCCCAGCATTTT.

In this sample, this clonotype turned up many times. The V and J genes are TRBV5-5 and TRBJ2-1, with unresolved D. Germline V lookup: CDR1 SGHKS, CDR2 YYEKEE (reference sequence). CDR3 size: 13 residues. Trimming took 6 bases from V and 0 from J, leaving 7 bases between them. The CDR3 DNA is TGTGCCAGCAAAATGAGCTCCTACAATGAGCAGTTCTTC. It codes for CASKMSSYNEQFF.

Ten or more counts support this clonotype. The chain couples TRBV15 to TRBJ2-7, with a weak D call TRBD1 (6 bases). Germline-derived CDR1 and CDR2 are LNHNV and YYDKDF (reference sequence). This CDR3 comprises 16 residues. V gave up 1 base and J gave up 0 bases, with 13 bases separating them. The CDR3 loop reads CATSRGTVGSSYEQYF. In DNA, the CDR3 is TGTGCCACCAGCAGAGGGACAGTTGGGAGCTCCTACGAGCAGTACTTC.

Many counts were recorded for this clonotype. For the CDR3, the DNA is TGTGCCAGCAGTGAACCCGATACGCAGTATTTT. This gives the protein CASSEPDTQYF. The J gene is TRBJ2-3, the V gene TRBV6-1; D gene ambiguous. This CDR3 contains 11 residues. From germline, CDR1 is MNHNS and CDR2 SASEGT. The V end lost 2 bases, the J end lost 6 bases, and 3 bases lay between the germline ends.

Points on this clonotype: Only one base separates this from a far larger clonotype, so it likely reflects a read error. The chain recombines TRBV2 with TRBJ1-2; the match to TRBD1 covers 7 bases. CDR3 length: 11 amino acids. Germline V lookup: CDR1 SNHLY, CDR2 FYNNEI. V dropped 6 bases and J dropped 6; count of bases not matched to a gene: 1. The CDR3: CASRQGHGYTF. The CDR3 coding sequence is TGTGCCAGCAGACAGGGGCATGGCTACACCTTC.

By frequency in the sample, this clonotype is medium-sized (0.01 to 0.1%). J is TRBJ2-1 and V is TRBV7-9, with a tentative D call TRBD1 (6 bases). The CDR3 sequence is 15 residues long. Trimming shortened V by 8 bases and J by 5 bases, and 19 bases separated the two germline ends. Germline values: CDR1 SEHNR, CDR2 FQNEAQ (reference sequence). The CDR3 DNA follows: TGTGCCAGCGCCCTGGGACACTACAGCGACAATGAGCAGTTCTTC. Translation gives CASALGHYSDNEQFF.

This clonotype was detected only a few times. This sequence may be a read error, since a much larger clone differs from it by one base. The chain combines TRBV5-1 with TRBJ2-7; D is unresolved. The germline V gene has CDR1 SGHRS and CDR2 YFSETQ. V was cut by 6 bases and J by 1 base, with 20 bases left in between. The CDR3 loop spans 16 amino acids. The CDR3: CASNFSRSEASYEQYF. The CDR3 nucleotides are TGCGCCAGCAACTTCTCTAGGAGTGAAGCTTCCTACGAGCAGTACTTC. Full variable domain (missing parts from reference TRBV5-1 and TRBJ2-7): KAGVTQTPRYLIKTRGQQVTLSCSPISGHRSVSWYQQTPGQGLQFLFEYFSETQRNKGNFPGRFSGRQFSNSRSEMNVSTLELGDSALYLCASNFSRSEASYEQYFGPGTRLTVT.

This clonotype was detected a few times. With a much larger clone just one base away, this may be a read error. The CDR3 DNA reads TGTGCCAGCAGGCGAGACAGAAACAATGAGCAGTACTTC. Translating gives CASRRDRNNEQYF. The rearrangement links TRBV6-2 or TRBV6-3 to TRBJ2-5; a weak D match, TRBD1 (5 bases). Between the trimmed V and J ends, which lost 6 bases and 11 bases, there was a span of 19 bases. Germline V gene data show CDR1 as MNHEY and CDR2 as SVGEGT. The length of the CDR3 is 13 residues.

This clonotype has at least ten counts. The chain uses TRBV9 and TRBJ2-1, with D maybe TRBD2 (5 bases). Germline CDR1 is SGDLS and CDR2 is YYNGEE. The CDR3 consists of 15 residues. Deletions cut 4 bases from V and 3 bases from J, with 14 bases between. The chain's CDR3 is CASSPGRADYNEQFF. CDR3 nucleotide sequence: TGTGCCAGCAGCCCGGGAAGGGCCGACTACAATGAGCAGTTCTTC.

The table lists this clonotype with a few counts. This chain uses TRBV28 with TRBJ1-1, with D possibly being TRBD1 (5 bases). The CDR3 consists of 15 residues. From germline, CDR1 is MDHEN and CDR2 SYDVKM. Trimming left V 3 bases short and J 4 bases short, with 15 bases between. The CDR3 DNA is TGTGCCAGCAGTTTCCTAAGGGGCGCGGGCACTGAAGCTTTCTTT. Translation: CASSFLRGAGTEAFF.

As to this clonotype: A much larger clone sits a single nucleotide away, making a read error possible. The chain is built from TRBV6-1 and TRBJ2-6; 9 nucleotides match TRBD1. The V segment lost 4 bases and the J segment 6 bases; nucleotides outside the gene matches: 16. This CDR3 has 19 residues. The germline gives CDR1 MNHNS, CDR2 SASEGT. The CDR3 coding sequence is TGTGCCAGCAGTGGGTTTACGGACAGGGGATCGGGTCCGGCCAACGTCCTGACTTTC. Protein sequence: CASSGFTDRGSGPANVLTF.

This clonotype came up many times. This sequence joins TRBV6-4 and TRBJ2-3; perhaps TRBD2 as D (6 bases). The germline V and J ends were trimmed by 0 bases and 1 base, with 11 bases remaining between them. Germline V gene lookup returns CDR1 MRHNA and CDR2 SNTAGT. The CDR3 has 16 residues. In nucleotides, the CDR3 is TGTGCCAGCAGTGACTCGGGGGGACCCCGCACAGATACGCAGTATTTT. This gives the protein CASSDSGGPRTDTQYF.

The sample holds many counts of this clonotype. This chain connects TRBV2 to TRBJ2-7; D is unclear. The CDR3 contains 15 residues. Germline V lookup: CDR1 SNHLY, CDR2 FYNNEI. Trimming shortened V by 0 bases and J by 2 bases, and 11 bases separated the two germline ends. This chain's CDR3 is CASSEAGYPPYEQYF. CDR3 DNA sequence: TGTGCCAGCAGTGAAGCTGGTTACCCGCCCTACGAGCAGTACTTC.

As to this clonotype: Possible read error: a much larger clone is one base away. The V call is TRBV30, the J call TRBJ1-2, with 10 bases identical to TRBD1. The germline V gene encodes CDR1 GTSNPN and CDR2 SVGIG (reference sequence). This CDR3 has 16 residues. Trimming took 0 bases from V and 7 from J; bases not matched to a gene: 11. CDR3 coding DNA: TGTGCCTGGAGTGTACACGGACAGGGGGGGTTTCGTGGCTACACCTTC. Encoded protein: CAWSVHGQGGFRGYTF. Based on the CDR3 plus reference TRBV30 and TRBJ1-2, the full variable domain is SQTIHQWPATLVQPVGSPLSLECTVEGTSNPNLYWYRQAAGRGLQLLFYSVGIGQISSEVPQNLSASRPQDRQFILSSKKLLLSDSGFYLCAWSVHGQGGFRGYTFGSGTRLTVV.

This clonotype was observed at least ten times. The CDR3 coding sequence is TGTGCCAGCAGCCAAGTGACAGGGGGTAACTATGGCTACACCTTC. Its protein product is CASSQVTGGNYGYTF. The chain uses TRBV3-1 and TRBJ1-2; TRBD1 aligns across 9 bases. The germline CDR1 and CDR2 sequences are LGHDT and YNNKEL (reference sequence). This CDR3 has 15 amino acids. After removal of 1 base from V and 1 base from J, the junction contained 1 base not matched to a gene.

This clonotype was recorded many times. The V call is TRBV3-1, the J call TRBJ2-7; the D gene is possibly TRBD2 (6 bases). The ends were cut back, 4 bases at V and 4 bases at J, with 20 bases in the middle. Germline loops: CDR1 LGHDT, CDR2 YNNKEL (reference sequence). The CDR3 length is 16 residues. CDR3 amino acids: CASSRPGLPPEYEQYF. DNA of the CDR3: TGTGCCAGCAGCCGACCGGGACTTCCCCCCGAATACGAGCAGTACTTC.

This chain joins TRBV7-9 and TRBJ1-1; maybe TRBD1 (5 bases). The germline gives CDR1 SEHNR, CDR2 FQNEAQ (reference sequence). With 5 bases removed from V and 5 bases from J, the gap between germline ends came to 12 bases. The CDR3 totals 13 residues. The CDR3 protein is CASSGGGTTEAFF. The CDR3 coding sequence is TGTGCCAGCAGCGGGGGGGGGACGACTGAAGCTTTCTTT.

This clonotype was seen ten or more times. V usage is TRBV12-3 or TRBV12-4 and J usage is TRBJ2-7; no clear D gene. Trimming stripped 6 bases from V and 5 bases from J, with 8 bases between. CDR3 length: 11 amino acids. DNA for the CDR3: TGTGCCAGCAGCCTCTATGACGAGCAGTACTTC. Amino acid sequence: CASSLYDEQYF.

This clonotype came up many times. This rearrangement joins TRBV3-1 to TRBJ1-2; D remains unclear. V was trimmed by 3 bases and J by 4 bases, leaving 15 bases between them. Germline values: CDR1 LGHDT, CDR2 YNNKEL (reference sequence). There are 15 residues in the CDR3. The CDR3, as DNA: TGTGCCAGCAGCCAGGCGGGGAGTTACTTCTATGGCTACACCTTC. Amino acids: CASSQAGSYFYGYTF.

This clonotype was found many times. The chain carries TRBV7-2 and TRBJ2-7, with D tentatively TRBD2 (7 bases). The CDR3 length is 12 residues. V gave up 4 bases and J gave up 11 bases, with 15 bases separating them. Germline loops: CDR1 SGHTA, CDR2 FQGNSA. The CDR3 region is CASSSGGGGEYF. CDR3 nucleotide sequence: TGTGCCAGCAGCTCCGGCGGGGGCGGGGAGTACTTC. Variable domain in full (rest from reference TRBV7-2 and TRBJ2-7): GAGVSQSPSNKVTEKGKDVELRCDPISGHTALYWYRQSLGQGLEFLIYFQGNSAPDKSGLPSDRFSAERTGGSVSTLTIQRTQQEDSAVYLCASSSGGGGEYFGPGTRLTVT.

This clonotype was counted at least ten times. The chain employs TRBV25-1 and TRBJ2-5, with D unclear. CDR3 length: 12 amino acids. The V end lost 1 base, the J end lost 4 bases, and 4 bases lay between the germline ends. Germline V gene data show CDR1 as MGHDK and CDR2 as SYGVNS. CDR3 sequence reads: CASSEWGETQYF. DNA of the CDR3: TGTGCCAGCAGTGAATGGGGAGAGACCCAGTACTTC.

The sample holds many counts of this clonotype. The rearrangement links TRBV5-1 to TRBJ2-7; D remains unclear. Germline V gives CDR1 SGHRS, CDR2 YFSETQ. CDR3 length: 12 amino acids. The germline V and J ends were trimmed by 3 bases and 3 bases, with 7 bases remaining between them. The CDR3, as DNA: TGCGCCAGCAGCTCTTCAAACTACGAGCAGTACTTC. Translating gives CASSSSNYEQYF. The full variable domain, with the rest looked up from reference TRBV5-1 and TRBJ2-7, is KAGVTQTPRYLIKTRGQQVTLSCSPISGHRSVSWYQQTPGQGLQFLFEYFSETQRNKGNFPGRFSGRQFSNSRSEMNVSTLELGDSALYLCASSSSNYEQYFGPGTRLTVT.

There are many counts of this clonotype. The chain carries TRBV20-1 and TRBJ2-3; D is unclear. Trimming removed 5 bases from V and 0 bases from J, with 18 bases in between. Per the germline V gene, CDR1 is DFQATT and CDR2 is SNEGSKA (reference sequence). This CDR3 region has 16 residues. Here the CDR3 DNA reads TGCAGTGCTTCTACAGAGGTGGGATCTAGCACAGATACGCAGTATTTT. Its translation: CSASTEVGSSTDTQYF.

This clonotype was picked up many times. The V call is TRBV15, the J call TRBJ2-6; TRBD1 matches 10 bases. Trimming cost V 1 base and J 0 bases; bases outside gene matches: 9. Germline V gives CDR1 LNHNV, CDR2 YYDKDF (reference sequence). The CDR3 length is 20 residues. The CDR3 bases are TGTGCCACCAGCAGAGGGCCCGGGACAGGGGACCGCTCTGGGGCCAACGTCCTGACTTTC. Its protein product is CATSRGPGTGDRSGANVLTF.

This clonotype was seen more than once but under ten times. This rearrangement joins TRBV4-2 to TRBJ1-4, with D tentatively TRBD1 (5 bases). Germline loops: CDR1 LGHNA, CDR2 YNFKEQ. Trimming stripped 2 bases from V and 4 bases from J, with 14 bases between. This CDR3 has 16 amino acids. The CDR3 spells CASSQFLGVNNEKLFF. The CDR3 DNA reads TGTGCCAGCAGCCAATTTCTGGGGGTGAATAATGAAAAACTGTTTTTT.

This clonotype was seen repeatedly, ten times or more. The CDR3 nucleotides are TGTGCCTGGAGTGAGAGGGAAGCAGATACGCAGTATTTT. Residues: CAWSEREADTQYF. The chain carries TRBV30 and TRBJ2-3; possible D gene TRBD2, 5 bases. This CDR3 is 13 amino acids long. The germline CDR1 and CDR2 sequences are GTSNPN and SVGIG (reference sequence). V gave up 1 base and J gave up 4 bases, with 9 bases separating them.

This clonotype was observed many times. V is TRBV3-1 and J is TRBJ2-5; D is possibly TRBD2 (5 bases). Germline lookup yields CDR1 LGHDT and CDR2 YNNKEL (reference sequence). This CDR3 has 14 residues. Trimming took 6 bases from V and 4 from J, leaving 15 bases between them. The CDR3 nucleotides are TGTGCCAGCAGACCTCGTGGCCGGGGAGAGACCCAGTACTTC. It codes for CASRPRGRGETQYF.

For this clonotype: A much more abundant neighbour one base away suggests this may be a read error. V usage is TRBV12-3 or TRBV12-4 and J usage is TRBJ2-7; perhaps TRBD1 as D (6 bases). The CDR3 has 17 amino acids. CDR3 DNA: TGTGTCAGCAGTTTATCATCTGGACAGCCGAGCTCCTACGAGCAGTACTTC. This sequence encodes CVSSLSSGQPSSYEQYF.

This clonotype occurred many times. This chain uses TRBV27 with TRBJ1-2; D is undetermined. V lost 0 bases and J 2 bases, leaving 7 bases between the germline ends. This CDR3 contains 14 residues. Germline V CDR1 and CDR2: MNHEY, SMNVEV (reference sequence). The CDR3 DNA follows: TGTGCCAGCAGTTTATCGAGGTCCAACTATGGCTACACCTTC. This translates into CASSLSRSNYGYTF.

This clonotype was seen a few times. J is TRBJ2-2 and V is TRBV5-1, with 10 bases that match TRBD1. J gave up 5 bases and V 3 bases, and 4 bases lay outside the gene matches. The CDR3 length is 15 residues. From germline, CDR1 is SGHRS and CDR2 YFSETQ. Here the CDR3 reads CASSSRQGATGELFF. CDR3 bases: TGCGCCAGCAGCTCTCGACAGGGGGCGACCGGGGAGCTGTTTTTT. The variable domain in full, with the rest retrieved from reference TRBV5-1 and TRBJ2-2, is KAGVTQTPRYLIKTRGQQVTLSCSPISGHRSVSWYQQTPGQGLQFLFEYFSETQRNKGNFPGRFSGRQFSNSRSEMNVSTLELGDSALYLCASSSRQGATGELFFGEGSRLTVL.